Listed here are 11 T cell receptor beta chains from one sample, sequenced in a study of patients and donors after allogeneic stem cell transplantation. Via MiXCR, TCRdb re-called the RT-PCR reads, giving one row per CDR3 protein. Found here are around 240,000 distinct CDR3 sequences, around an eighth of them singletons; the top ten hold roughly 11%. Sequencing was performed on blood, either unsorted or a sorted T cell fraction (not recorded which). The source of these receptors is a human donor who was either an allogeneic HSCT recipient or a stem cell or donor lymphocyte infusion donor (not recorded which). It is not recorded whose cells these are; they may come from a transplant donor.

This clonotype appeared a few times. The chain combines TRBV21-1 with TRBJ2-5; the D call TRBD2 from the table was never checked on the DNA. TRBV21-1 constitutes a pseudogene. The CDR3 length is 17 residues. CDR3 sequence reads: CASSKELTSGRRETQYF. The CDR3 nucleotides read TGTGCCAGCAGCAAAGAATTGACTAGCGGGAGAAGAGAGACCCAGTACTTC.

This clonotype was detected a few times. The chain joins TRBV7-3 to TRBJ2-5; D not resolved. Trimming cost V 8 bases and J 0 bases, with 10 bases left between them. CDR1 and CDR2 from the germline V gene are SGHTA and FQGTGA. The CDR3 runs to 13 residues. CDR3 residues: CASSNSDQETQYF. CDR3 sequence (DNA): TGTGCCAGCTCAAACAGCGACCAAGAGACCCAGTACTTC.

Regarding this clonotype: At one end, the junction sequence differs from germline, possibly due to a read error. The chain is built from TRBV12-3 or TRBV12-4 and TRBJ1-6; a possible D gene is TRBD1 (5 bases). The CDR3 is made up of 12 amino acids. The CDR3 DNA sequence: TGTGCTAGCAGGCAAGCAACAGGACCCCGCCACTTT. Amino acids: CASRQATGPRHF.

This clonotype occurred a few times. The DNA of the CDR3 is TGTGCCAGCAGTTACGGTCCTCCTCCTACCTACGAGCAGTACTTC. Amino acids: CASSYGPPPTYEQYF. The rearrangement joins TRBV6-5 to TRBJ2-7, with no clear D. There are 15 residues in the CDR3. Germline V CDR1 and CDR2: MNHEY, SVGAGI. Trimming took off 2 bases at V and 2 bases at J, with 13 bases between the two ends.

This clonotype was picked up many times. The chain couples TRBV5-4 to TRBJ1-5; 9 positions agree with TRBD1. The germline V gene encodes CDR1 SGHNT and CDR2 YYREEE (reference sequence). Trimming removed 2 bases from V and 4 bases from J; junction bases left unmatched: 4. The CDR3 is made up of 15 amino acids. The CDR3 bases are TGTGCCAGCAGCTTCGGACAGGGGTTGAATCAGCCCCAGCATTTT. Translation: CASSFGQGLNQPQHF.

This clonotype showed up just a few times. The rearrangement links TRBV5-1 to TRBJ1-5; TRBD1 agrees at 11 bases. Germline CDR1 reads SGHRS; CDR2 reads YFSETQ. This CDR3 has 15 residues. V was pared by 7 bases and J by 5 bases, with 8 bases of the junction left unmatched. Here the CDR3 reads CASRKGTGGHQPQHF. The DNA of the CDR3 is TGCGCCAGCCGCAAAGGGACAGGGGGGCATCAGCCCCAGCATTTT.

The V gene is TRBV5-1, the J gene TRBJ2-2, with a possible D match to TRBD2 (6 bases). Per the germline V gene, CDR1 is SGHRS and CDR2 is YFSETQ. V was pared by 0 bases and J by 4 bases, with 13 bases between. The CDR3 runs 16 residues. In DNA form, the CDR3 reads TGCGCCAGCAGCTTGGCTGGGGGGAGTCTCACCGGGGAGCTGTTTTTT. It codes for CASSLAGGSLTGELFF.

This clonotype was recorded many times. For the CDR3, the DNA is TGTGCCAGCTCACCGGGTCCGGGAGTGGGCTACGAGCAGTACTTC. It encodes CASSPGPGVGYEQYF. This rearrangement joins TRBV18 to TRBJ2-7; maybe TRBD2 (6 bases). This CDR3 has 15 residues. The germline V and J ends were trimmed by 3 bases and 3 bases, with 15 bases remaining between them. Germline CDR1 KGHSH, CDR2 LQKENI.

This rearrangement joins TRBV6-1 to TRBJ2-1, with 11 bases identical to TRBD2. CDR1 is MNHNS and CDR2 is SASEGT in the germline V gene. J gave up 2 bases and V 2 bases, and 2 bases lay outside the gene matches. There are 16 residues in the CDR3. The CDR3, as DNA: TGTGCCAGCAGTGAATTGACTAGCGGGACCTACAATGAGCAGTTCTTC. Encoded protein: CASSELTSGTYNEQFF.

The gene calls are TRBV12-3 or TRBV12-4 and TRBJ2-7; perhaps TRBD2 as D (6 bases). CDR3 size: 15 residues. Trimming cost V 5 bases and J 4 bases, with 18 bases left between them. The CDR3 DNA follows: TGTGCCAGCAGTAACACCGGGACCGGGACTTACGAGCAGTACTTC. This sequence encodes CASSNTGTGTYEQYF.

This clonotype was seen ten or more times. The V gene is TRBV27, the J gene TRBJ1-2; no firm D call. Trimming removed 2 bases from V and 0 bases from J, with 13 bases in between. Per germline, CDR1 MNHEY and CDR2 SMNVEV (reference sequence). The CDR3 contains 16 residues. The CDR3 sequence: CASSLKGLVSNYGYTF. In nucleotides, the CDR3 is TGTGCCAGCAGTTTAAAGGGCCTCGTGTCTAACTATGGCTACACCTTC.